The rows below give T cell receptor beta chains drawn from one sample of a study of PD-1 blockade in classical Hodgkin lymphoma. TCRdb keeps only in-frame clones here, not all; method: immunoSEQ multiplex PCR. The sample has about 9,300 clones; 91% are singletons. The sequencing sample was made of CD8+ T cells from blood. The source of these receptors is a human donor with classical Hodgkin lymphoma. Each CDR3 is given with its conserved first and last residue. Each record gives: J gene, D gene, CDR3 length, V gene, CDR3 protein. A D gene is named only where the DNA matches it firmly.

TRBJ2-7 | TRBD2 | 14 | TRBV5-4 | CASSPLAGGYEQYF
TRBJ1-4 | . | 17 | TRBV28 | CASSQDSGTPTNEKLFF
TRBJ2-1 | . | 12 | TRBV7-2 | CASGGLLSEQFF
TRBJ2-5 | TRBD2 | 15 | TRBV6-1 | CASSEAGTSWETQYF
TRBJ1-6 | . | 15 | TRBV7-8 | CASSLSFAVWAPLHF
TRBJ2-2 | TRBD2 | 16 | TRBV19 | CASSSLAGVNTGELFF
TRBJ2-7 | . | 16 | TRBV5-4 | CASSSPDGGDLYEQYF
TRBJ1-5 | . | 14 | TRBV10-3 | CAIAGDHSNQPQHF
TRBJ1-5 | . | 16 | TRBV10-3 | CAISESYAGSNQPQHF
TRBJ2-2 | . | 13 | TRBV5-8 | CASSSPRAGELFF